This is a list of T cell receptor beta chains from one sample in a study of T cell changes during pregnancy in multiple sclerosis. TCRdb keeps only in-frame clones here, not all; method: immunoSEQ multiplex PCR. The data hold approximately 41,000 clones, with 85% to 90% observed a single time. The starting material was CD4+ T cells from peripheral blood mononuclear cells, obtained in the second trimester of pregnancy. These receptor sequences come from a female donor with multiple sclerosis, enrolled in a pregnancy study. Each CDR3 is given without its conserved first and last residue. Fields, in order: J gene, clone size, V gene, CDR3 protein. Clone sizes are given selectively: once, few, many, or a class where the clone is expanded.

J gene: TRBJ1-5; clone size: -; V gene: TRBV28; CDR3 protein: ASSPWTGNYQPQH
J gene: TRBJ2-6; clone size: -; V gene: TRBV7-2; CDR3 protein: ASSLGGTGANVLT
J gene: TRBJ1-4; clone size: -; V gene: TRBV2; CDR3 protein: ASSDREPKNEKLF
J gene: TRBJ2-3; clone size: -; V gene: TRBV2; CDR3 protein: ASIRADSTDTQY
J gene: TRBJ2-1; clone size: -; V gene: TRBV25-1; CDR3 protein: ASNRAGAGYNEQF
J gene: TRBJ2-1; clone size: -; V gene: TRBV5-4; CDR3 protein: ASSPPGLAEGGQF
J gene: TRBJ2-1; clone size: -; V gene: TRBV5-1; CDR3 protein: ASSFSESGRMNEQF
J gene: TRBJ1-5; clone size: -; V gene: TRBV6-1; CDR3 protein: ASSVVSPTGNQPQH
J gene: TRBJ1-1; clone size: -; V gene: TRBV28; CDR3 protein: ASSLWKGATEAF
J gene: TRBJ2-1; clone size: -; V gene: TRBV5-1; CDR3 protein: ASSGGRNSYNEQF
J gene: TRBJ2-1; clone size: once; V gene: TRBV5-1; CDR3 protein: ASSVTSGTDNEQF
J gene: TRBJ2-5; clone size: -; V gene: TRBV15; CDR3 protein: ATSTLWTVPQETQY
J gene: TRBJ1-1; clone size: few; V gene: TRBV5-4; CDR3 protein: ASSLAKGAANTEAF
J gene: TRBJ2-2; clone size: -; V gene: TRBV7-9; CDR3 protein: ASSPDSTNTGELF
J gene: TRBJ1-5; clone size: -; V gene: TRBV6-1; CDR3 protein: ASSEWAGRGQPQH
J gene: TRBJ2-7; clone size: -; V gene: TRBV28; CDR3 protein: ASSPGLTSSYEQY
J gene: TRBJ2-7; clone size: -; V gene: TRBV7-2; CDR3 protein: ASSIRLAGGYEQY
J gene: TRBJ2-1; clone size: -; V gene: TRBV7-2; CDR3 protein: ASSLTGRHYNEQF
J gene: TRBJ2-5; clone size: -; V gene: TRBV5-6; CDR3 protein: ASSLQTGAFKETQY
J gene: TRBJ1-4; clone size: -; V gene: TRBV7-6; CDR3 protein: ASSLGQGANEKLF
J gene: TRBJ1-5; clone size: -; V gene: TRBV4-3; CDR3 protein: ASSQGTGYQPQH
J gene: TRBJ1-1; clone size: -; V gene: TRBV6-1; CDR3 protein: ASSPTGRGDTEAF
J gene: TRBJ2-3; clone size: -; V gene: TRBV7-8; CDR3 protein: ASNLSGDLTDTQY
J gene: TRBJ2-2; clone size: -; V gene: TRBV27; CDR3 protein: ASSARTGVATGELF
J gene: TRBJ1-1; clone size: medium-sized; V gene: TRBV28; CDR3 protein: ASSLLPSAEAF
J gene: TRBJ2-1; clone size: -; V gene: TRBV11-2; CDR3 protein: ASSMGTSGRGDNEQF
J gene: TRBJ1-5; clone size: -; V gene: TRBV19; CDR3 protein: ASSFVTGGGNQPQH
J gene: TRBJ2-7; clone size: once; V gene: TRBV19; CDR3 protein: ASSTRYSYEQY
J gene: TRBJ2-2; clone size: -; V gene: TRBV27; CDR3 protein: ASSRDRVEFGELF
J gene: TRBJ2-7; clone size: once; V gene: TRBV19; CDR3 protein: ASSIATGVEQY
J gene: TRBJ2-3; clone size: -; V gene: TRBV7-9; CDR3 protein: ASSIRTGASTDTQY
J gene: TRBJ2-1; clone size: -; V gene: TRBV7-3; CDR3 protein: ASSYRDSYNEQF
J gene: TRBJ2-1; clone size: -; V gene: TRBV7-2; CDR3 protein: ASSLASGTYNEQF
J gene: TRBJ2-3; clone size: -; V gene: TRBV4-1; CDR3 protein: ASSQDPPGAGDTQY
J gene: TRBJ2-5; clone size: -; V gene: TRBV18; CDR3 protein: ASSREHAGREGLKTQY
J gene: TRBJ2-4; clone size: -; V gene: TRBV5-6; CDR3 protein: ASSFSGPIAKNIQY
J gene: TRBJ2-5; clone size: -; V gene: TRBV6-6; CDR3 protein: ATRTGGLGETQY
J gene: TRBJ1-4; clone size: few; V gene: TRBV28; CDR3 protein: ASSLSFNEKLF
J gene: TRBJ1-1; clone size: -; V gene: TRBV5-1; CDR3 protein: ASSTGYTEAF
J gene: TRBJ2-7; clone size: -; V gene: TRBV10-3; CDR3 protein: AIRASGGADEQY
J gene: TRBJ2-1; clone size: -; V gene: TRBV19; CDR3 protein: ASSPTDRYNEQF
J gene: TRBJ2-7; clone size: -; V gene: TRBV7-3; CDR3 protein: ASSLTWGQGSEQY